A selection of T cell receptor beta chains follows, all from one sample in a study of shared clonotypes between healthy human individuals. The repertoire was sequenced with immunoSEQ multiplex PCR; TCRdb's copy has only in-frame clones and lacks some. The table has about 590,000 clones, about 95% seen once. Material: naive CD8+ T cells sorted from blood. The receptors shown here come from a woman in her twenties or thirties in good health. Each CDR3 is given with its conserved first and last residue. A D gene is named only where the DNA matches it firmly. Not all rows give a size; the values are once, few, many and, for expanded clones, a class.

d_call	v_call	j_call	clone_size	cdr3_nt	cdr3_aa
NA	TRBV29-1	TRBJ2-3	NA	TGCAGCGTTGCAACTAGCACAGATACGCAGTATTTT	CSVATSTDTQYF
NA	TRBV7-9	TRBJ2-3	NA	TGTGCCAGCAGCGACATGACAGATACGCAGTATTTT	CASSDMTDTQYF
TRBD2	TRBV27	TRBJ2-1	NA	TGTGCCAGTTCCAGCGGGAGCCTCTACAATGAGCAGTTCTTC	CASSSGSLYNEQFF
NA	TRBV25-1	TRBJ2-1	NA	TGTGCCAGCAGTGTTACGTTTCATGAGCAGTTCTTC	CASSVTFHEQFF
NA	TRBV28	TRBJ2-7	NA	TGTGCCAGCAGTTTACGCAGGGATTACGAGCAGTACTTC	CASSLRRDYEQYF
TRBD2	TRBV11-2	TRBJ2-1	NA	TGTGCCAGCAGCTCCCTAGCGGGAGACGACGAGCAGTTCTTC	CASSSLAGDDEQFF
NA	TRBV28	TRBJ1-3	NA	TGTGCCAGCAGTTTCTTCCCCGGAAACACCATATATTTT	CASSFFPGNTIYF
NA	TRBV21-1	TRBJ2-6	NA	TGTGCCAGCAGCGCGCCACCGGGACGGGACTCTGGGGCCAACGTCCTGACTTTC	CASSAPPGRDSGANVLTF
NA	TRBV19	TRBJ2-7	NA	TGTGCCAGTAGTATAAGGTTGGCAGGGGTTGACGAGCAGTACTTC	CASSIRLAGVDEQYF
NA	TRBV2	TRBJ2-1	NA	TGTGCCAGCAGTGAAGCGGGCGGGTGGGGAAACAATGAGCAGTTCTTC	CASSEAGGWGNNEQFF
NA	TRBV19	TRBJ2-2	NA	TGTGCCAGTAGTATAGATGCAGGGACAATGAACACCGGGGAGCTGTTTTTT	CASSIDAGTMNTGELFF
NA	TRBV27	TRBJ2-3	NA	TGTGCCAGCAGTATAACTAGCTACACAGATACGCAGTATTTT	CASSITSYTDTQYF
NA	TRBV9	TRBJ2-7	once	TGTGCCAGCAGCGTAGGCTGGGGTCCCCGTTTCATGTACTTC	CASSVGWGPRFMYF
NA	TRBV19	TRBJ1-1	NA	TGTGCCAGTAGTATTGAGGGGGAAGGTGTCGCTTTCTTT	CASSIEGEGVAFF
TRBD2	TRBV7-8	TRBJ2-1	NA	TGTGCCAGCAGCTTAGCTGCGTCACTAGCGGGAGCGAAGTACAATGAGCAGTTCTTC	CASSLAASLAGAKYNEQFF
NA	TRBV6-6	TRBJ2-7	NA	TGTGCCAGCACATCCGGAGGGCCGGGCGAGCAGTACTTC	CASTSGGPGEQYF
NA	TRBV27	TRBJ2-6	NA	TGTGCCAGCAGTTCATTCTCTGGGGCCAACGTCCTGACTTTC	CASSSFSGANVLTF
NA	TRBV2	TRBJ2-7	few	TGTGCCAGTGTAGGAGGGCCCTCCGAGCAGTACTTC	CASVGGPSEQYF
NA	TRBV5-4	TRBJ1-1	few	TGTGCCAGCAGCTTGGTGGATACTGAAGCTTTCTTT	CASSLVDTEAFF
TRBD1	TRBV19	TRBJ2-7	NA	TGTGCCAGTAGTATAGGGACAGGGGCCTACGAGCAGTACTTC	CASSIGTGAYEQYF
NA	TRBV28	TRBJ2-2	NA	TGTGCCAGCACCGCAACCGCCCATCGGGAGAGCACCGGGGAGCTGTTTTTT	CASTATAHRESTGELFF
NA	TRBV14	TRBJ2-3	once	TGTGCCAGCAGCCATGATGGCACAGATACGCAGTATTTT	CASSHDGTDTQYF
TRBD2	TRBV6-6	TRBJ2-2	NA	TGTGCCAGCAGTTACGGAGCGGGAGCGAACACCGGGGAGCTGTTTTTT	CASSYGAGANTGELFF
NA	TRBV7-3	TRBJ2-7	NA	TGTGCCAGCAGCTTAACCAGAGGGTCCTACGAGCAGTACTTC	CASSLTRGSYEQYF
NA	TRBV29-1	TRBJ2-1	NA	TGCAGCGTTTTGCCCGAGAGCTCCTACAATGAGCAGTTCTTC	CSVLPESSYNEQFF
TRBD1	TRBV27	TRBJ1-4	NA	TGTGCCAGCAGTTTAGGACAGGGAGGTGAAAAACTGTTTTTT	CASSLGQGGEKLFF
NA	TRBV9	TRBJ1-1	NA	TGTGCCAGCAGCAACAGGGTAACTGGGGACACTGAAGCTTTCTTT	CASSNRVTGDTEAFF
TRBD2	TRBV2	TRBJ2-5	NA	TGTGCCAGCAGTGAGATAGCGGGAGAGGAGACCCAGTACTTC	CASSEIAGEETQYF
NA	TRBV5-8	TRBJ1-5	NA	TGTGCCAGCAGCTTGGCCGGCAGGAGCGAAGATCAGCCCCAGCATTTT	CASSLAGRSEDQPQHF
NA	TRBV5-1	TRBJ2-7	NA	TGCGCCAGCAAAGTGGTAGCTGAGACCTACGAGCAGTACTTC	CASKVVAETYEQYF
TRBD1	TRBV19	TRBJ1-1	NA	TGTGCCAGTAGTCCAAGACAGGGGGCGGACACTGAAGCTTTCTTT	CASSPRQGADTEAFF
TRBD1	TRBV28	TRBJ2-7	NA	TGTGCCAGCAGTTTAATTCCGGGACAGGGCACCGAGCAGTACTTC	CASSLIPGQGTEQYF
NA	TRBV7-9	TRBJ1-3	NA	TGTGCCAGCAGCTTAGGCGGCAACACCATATATTTT	CASSLGGNTIYF
TRBD1	TRBV27	TRBJ2-1	NA	TGTGCCAGCAGTTTGAGGCAGGGGGCTCTAAATGAGCAGTTCTTC	CASSLRQGALNEQFF
NA	TRBV7-7	TRBJ2-1	NA	TGTGCCAGCAGCTTAGATAGCGGTGACGATGAGCAGTTCTTC	CASSLDSGDDEQFF
TRBD2	TRBV19	TRBJ2-7	NA	TGTGCCAGTATAAAGCGGGAGGGCCCACCTTACGAGCAGTACTTC	CASIKREGPPYEQYF
TRBD1	TRBV9	TRBJ2-7	NA	TGTGCCAGCAGCGTAACCGACAGGGTTCGGAACGAGCAGTACTTC	CASSVTDRVRNEQYF
TRBD1	TRBV5-5	TRBJ1-5	NA	TGTGCCAGCAGCTGGACAGGCGATAGCAATCAGCCCCAGCATTTT	CASSWTGDSNQPQHF
TRBD1	TRBV28	TRBJ2-5	NA	TGTGCCAGCAGCGGAGGACAGGGTAGGATTTCAGAGACCCAGTACTTC	CASSGGQGRISETQYF
NA	TRBV5-1	TRBJ2-5	few	TGCGCCAGCAGCTTCGGGGACGAAGGCCAAGAGACCCAGTACTTC	CASSFGDEGQETQYF
TRBD2	TRBV4-1	TRBJ2-7	NA	TGCGCCAGCAGCCTGGGGCTAGCGGGAGTTACCTACGAGCAGTACTTC	CASSLGLAGVTYEQYF
TRBD1	TRBV9	TRBJ1-4	once	TGTGCCAGCAGCGTAGCGCAGGACAGGGTAGGTCGCGAAAAACTGTTTTTT	CASSVAQDRVGREKLFF
TRBD1	TRBV14	TRBJ2-7	NA	TGTGCCAGCAGCCAAGATATCGGGACAGGGGTCTACGAGCAGTACTTC	CASSQDIGTGVYEQYF
NA	TRBV7-2	TRBJ1-5	NA	TGTGCCAGCAGGACAAAGGTCGGCAATCAGCCCCAGCATTTT	CASRTKVGNQPQHF
NA	TRBV29-1	TRBJ1-1	NA	TGCAGCGTAAACAATCCGAAAGGAGACACTGAAGCTTTCTTT	CSVNNPKGDTEAFF